These T cell receptor beta chains were read from a single sample in a study of Graves' ophthalmopathy and Graves' hyperthyroidism. TCRdb reprocessed the multiplex PCR reads with MiXCR, giving one entry per CDR3 protein. The sample includes about 590,000 distinct CDR3 sequences, 35% to 45% of them seen just once. Sequencing was performed on peripheral blood or thyroid tissue (not recorded which). The receptors come from an adult man with Graves' hyperthyroidism. Both conserved end residues are trimmed from each CDR3. The D gene is left open where the match is weak. A clone size is listed for some rows: how often the clone was seen (once, few, many), or a class if it is expanded.

d_call	clone_size	v_call	j_call	cdr3_aa
NA	few	TRBV30	TRBJ2-5	AWSVLGGRETQY
NA	NA	TRBV25-1	TRBJ2-5	ASSEKGRTDLY
NA	NA	TRBV12-3/TRBV12-4	TRBJ1-2	ASSLARGGNGYT
TRBD2	NA	TRBV30	TRBJ2-7	AWSVRGAGMASGRPYEQY
NA	NA	TRBV7-9	TRBJ2-7	ALGGGDYEQY
NA	NA	TRBV7-2	TRBJ1-1	ASSFGPGGTEAF
NA	NA	TRBV7-9	TRBJ2-6	ASSLGRPSGANVLT
TRBD1	NA	TRBV6-5	TRBJ2-2	ASGPRDRGYTGELF
NA	once	TRBV9	NA	ASSGPGGYNNEQF
NA	few	TRBV20-1	TRBJ2-5	SARAAYWRRQETQY
TRBD2	NA	TRBV4-2	TRBJ2-3	ASSHGLAGGGTQY
TRBD2	few	TRBV5-1	TRBJ2-5	ASSLTGGTQETQY
TRBD1	few	TRBV27	TRBJ2-7	ASSTARDSYEQY
TRBD1	NA	TRBV7-6	TRBJ2-2	ANRGSNTGELF
NA	NA	TRBV7-3	NA	ASSPAGNEQF
NA	many	TRBV19	TRBJ2-6	ASRGQNSGANVLT
NA	few	TRBV29-1	TRBJ2-6	SVSTGANVLT
TRBD1	NA	TRBV7-9	TRBJ1-2	ASSSTGGIYGYT
NA	many	TRBV29-1	TRBJ1-1	SVEEIGVGAF
NA	few	TRBV7-9	TRBJ2-1	ASSHQQEGNEQF
NA	many	TRBV5-4	TRBJ2-7	ASSLAPAVSYEQY
NA	many	TRBV5-1	TRBJ2-5	ASSLSHSQETQY
NA	few	TRBV27	TRBJ2-7	ASSWRGPYEQY
TRBD1	NA	TRBV27	TRBJ2-2	ASRDRGSGELF
TRBD1	few	TRBV7-2	TRBJ2-5	ASSPGTGWETQY
NA	NA	TRBV10-2	TRBJ2-5	ASSARDGGVETQY
NA	many	TRBV12-3/TRBV12-4	TRBJ2-6	ASRSGLSSGANVLT
TRBD1	once	TRBV7-6	TRBJ2-5	ASSLYGTGMVETQY
NA	NA	TRBV7-9	TRBJ2-5	ASSTARAALKTQY
NA	few	TRBV18	TRBJ1-3	ASSPPSVPGNTIY
NA	NA	TRBV12-3/TRBV12-4	TRBJ1-2	ASSSWTGYT
NA	NA	TRBV6-5	TRBJ2-7	ASSNRDTSPHEQY
NA	many	TRBV7-9	TRBJ1-4	ASSLRDTEKLF
NA	many	TRBV12-3/TRBV12-4	TRBJ2-5	ASSSGAVETQY
TRBD2	NA	TRBV2	TRBJ2-2	ASRKSGGTGELF
TRBD2	once	TRBV6-5	TRBJ2-1	ASRPTATSGSSWRF
NA	once	TRBV20-1	TRBJ2-7	SASSFGEALQY
TRBD1	many	TRBV29-1	TRBJ2-2	SVLGQAENTGELF
NA	NA	TRBV2	TRBJ1-4	ASSEIREKLF
NA	many	TRBV13	TRBJ1-1	ASSPRLGAWTEAF
NA	few	TRBV12-3/TRBV12-4	TRBJ2-2	ASSFLLAELF
NA	many	TRBV7-2	TRBJ2-2	ASSNVHRNTGELF
NA	few	TRBV28	TRBJ1-6	ASRRGRENSPLH
NA	NA	TRBV12-5	TRBJ2-6	ASSLTGWFSANVLT
NA	many	TRBV13	TRBJ2-2	ASSSQFPTNTGELF
TRBD1	NA	TRBV7-9	TRBJ2-5	ASSLGQGYETQY
NA	many	TRBV5-8	TRBJ1-2	ASSSRGAARGYT
NA	NA	TRBV5-1	TRBJ2-5	ASSLATGRQGTQY
NA	NA	TRBV6-5	TRBJ2-7	ASSYSGASPYEQY
TRBD1	few	TRBV6-5	TRBJ1-1	ASVTQGAGDTEAF
NA	many	TRBV29-1	TRBJ1-1	SVVRGYTEAF
NA	NA	TRBV2	TRBJ2-7	ASRANPGGMDYEQY
NA	NA	TRBV20-1	TRBJ1-3	SARPSRDGNTIY
NA	many	TRBV14	TRBJ2-7	ASSKQGASYEQY
NA	few	TRBV19	TRBJ1-2	ASSIGGDYGYT
NA	many	TRBV12-3/TRBV12-4	TRBJ1-1	ASSWTEAF
TRBD1	few	TRBV12-3/TRBV12-4	TRBJ1-5	ASSLAKGVGDRGQGQPQH
TRBD1	NA	TRBV19	TRBJ1-2	ASSNLRDRGKANYGYT
TRBD1	NA	TRBV12-3/TRBV12-4	TRBJ2-2	ASSYPKTGVINTGELF
NA	NA	TRBV9	TRBJ1-4	ASSQDRQYNEKLF